One sample yielded the 6 T cell receptor beta chains listed below, sequenced in a study of blood T cells in healthy people across ages. A second PCR of roughly 7 to 11 cycles used a sample-barcoded 5' primer and a J-beta primer mix. TCRdb re-called the 5' RACE reads through MiXCR, storing one row per CDR3 protein. The sample consists of about 1.6 million distinct CDR3 sequences, roughly 32% of them appearing once. Sequencing used blood. The receptor source for this set is a woman under 40 in good health.

This clonotype was found many times. The chain uses TRBV29-1 and TRBJ2-7; D remains unclear. CDR3 length: 11 residues. Germline loops: CDR1 SQVTM, CDR2 ANQGSEA. V lost 4 bases and J 6 bases, leaving 10 bases between the germline ends. The DNA for the CDR3 is TGCAGCGTTGCGGGCAGCCGCGAGCAGTACTTC. This encodes CSVAGSREQYF.

This clonotype appeared a few times. The chain links TRBV7-9 to TRBJ1-2; no clear D. V lost 5 bases to trimming and J lost 6 bases, with 16 bases between them. Looked up from germline, CDR1 is SEHNR and CDR2 is FQNEAQ (reference sequence). There are 14 residues in the CDR3. CDR3 region: CASSGERFFDGYTF. Here the CDR3 DNA reads TGTGCCAGCAGCGGCGAAAGATTTTTCGATGGCTACACCTTC.

At least ten counts were recorded for this clonotype. The V call is TRBV6-2 or TRBV6-3, the J call TRBJ1-4, with a weak D call TRBD1 (5 bases). This CDR3 is 14 amino acids long. The germline V and J ends were trimmed by 5 bases and 4 bases, with 11 bases remaining between them. Germline loops: CDR1 MNHEY, CDR2 SVGEGT. This CDR3 reads CASSQGRLNEKLFF. The CDR3 DNA sequence: TGTGCCAGCAGTCAGGGACGGCTTAATGAAAAACTGTTTTTT.

This clonotype was recorded many times. This rearrangement joins TRBV7-9 to TRBJ1-4, with a tentative D call TRBD1 (6 bases). Trimming took off 2 bases at V and 7 bases at J, with 17 bases between the two ends. Germline V gives CDR1 SEHNR, CDR2 FQNEAQ (reference sequence). The CDR3 is made up of 16 amino acids. CDR3: CASSLSSGAGREKLFF. CDR3 in DNA: TGTGCCAGCAGCTTAAGTTCAGGGGCAGGACGTGAAAAACTGTTTTTT.

The CDR3: CASSSLPHQPQHF. The DNA for the CDR3 is TGTGCCAGCAGTAGCCTCCCCCATCAGCCCCAGCATTTT. The chain recombines TRBV6-5 with TRBJ1-5; no clear D. The germline V gene encodes CDR1 MNHEY and CDR2 SVGAGI. The V and J ends lost 5 bases and 5 bases respectively, with 10 bases between them. This CDR3 has 13 amino acids.

V is TRBV20-1 and J is TRBJ2-5; 7 bases align to TRBD2. Germline CDR1 reads DFQATT; CDR2 reads SNEGSKA (reference sequence). The J segment lost 2 bases and the V segment lost 6 bases, leaving 6 bases of the junction unmatched. The CDR3 spans 13 residues. In DNA form, the CDR3 reads TGCAGTGCCCGACTCGGGGGGCAAGAGACCCAGTACTTC. Amino acid sequence: CSARLGGQETQYF.